This TCR beta chain comes out of a study of blood T cell repertoires in COVID-19. The overall study: T cells, B-cell-depleted T cells, or PBMCs supplied cDNA or gDNA.

Methods used by the authors: The assay estimated nucleated cells by amplifying reference gene primers. Assay: immunoSEQ multiplex PCR; the TCRdb copy retains only in-frame clones and omits some. For V, J and clone size, that table is used; D and trimming come from the DNA. Of about 260,000 clones listed, 70% to 90% are singletons. This CDR3 contains 12 residues. With 5 bases clipped from V and 8 bases from J, the junction kept 5 bases outside the gene matches. Germline CDR1 and CDR2: SGHVS and FNYEAQ. The TCR comes from a human donor in a cohort sampled during active COVID-19. This rearrangement joins TRBV7-6 to TRBJ1-1; TRBD1 matches 7 bases. Sequenced: peripheral blood. For the CDR3, the DNA is TGTGCCAGCAGCCAGAGGACAGGAGAAGCTTTCTTT. Translating it yields CASSQRTGEAFF.